This entry concerns a single T cell receptor beta chain. A single count supports this clone. The antigen it recognizes is unknown. No base quality values were provided; no much bigger clone lies one nucleotide off. The data were obtained in a study of control samples from healthy donors and cancer patients (dated by TCRdb to the early 2020s). Libraries were built with the immunoSEQ multiplex PCR assay. Held by TCRdb, this immuneACCESS table contains in-frame sequences only and omits some clones. Under half of the omission traces to an unresolved V gene where checked; the cause of the rest is unknown. This sample is represented by some 99,000 clones; roughly nine tenths of them were singletons. Together, the top ten hold about 4.2% of the sample. According to the germline V gene, CDR1 reads SGHTA and CDR2 reads FQGNSA. The CDR3 sequence holds 14 residues, the cysteine and phenylalanine included. Just CDR3 DNA is preserved here, 42 bases in frame from base 1. V sheds 2 bases and J sheds 6 bases, leaving 10 bases between their ends.

The receptor comes from a human donor in good health. The donor label of this sample is uncertain. The chain is encoded by TRBV7-2 joined to TRBJ2-2; perhaps TRBD1 is the D gene, with 5 bases matching. Sequencing was performed on blood. The nucleotides read TGTGCCAGCAGCTTAATTGACAGTCCCGGGGAGCTGTTTTTT. This codes for CASSLIDSPGELFF.